What follows are 22 T cell receptor beta chains derived from one specimen sequenced in a study of T cell changes during pregnancy in multiple sclerosis. Here immunoSEQ multiplex PCR was the method, and the copy in TCRdb shows in-frame clones only, minus some. The table records some 85,000 clones, nearly 95% of them present only once. The material was peripheral blood, obtained in the second trimester of pregnancy. Receptor source: a female donor with multiple sclerosis, enrolled in a pregnancy study.

The V gene is TRBV4-3, the J gene TRBJ1-4; a possible D gene is TRBD1 (5 bases). The V end lost 0 bases, the J end lost 5 bases, and 10 bases lay between the germline ends. The length of the CDR3 is 15 residues. The germline gives CDR1 LGHNA, CDR2 YSLEER. The CDR3 spells CASSQDRRANEKLFF. The CDR3 DNA follows: TGCGCCAGCAGCCAAGATCGCAGGGCCAATGAAAAACTGTTTTTT.

This chain uses TRBV7-9 with TRBJ1-2; TRBD1 aligns across 8 bases. The CDR3 has 16 residues. Germline CDR1 SEHNR, CDR2 FQNEAQ (reference sequence). Trimming cost V 5 bases and J 8 bases; bases outside gene matches: 16. The CDR3 spells CASSPYSGPDRAGYTF. The CDR3 nucleotides read TGTGCCAGCAGCCCCTATAGCGGCCCGGACAGGGCGGGCTACACCTTC.

This chain joins TRBV2 and TRBJ2-3; possible D gene TRBD2, 6 bases. This CDR3 is built from 17 residues. Germline-derived CDR1 and CDR2 are SNHLY and FYNNEI. Deletions cut 6 bases from V and 0 bases from J, with 19 bases between. CDR3 sequence (DNA): TGTGCCAGCAGGGTACCGGAGGGGACGGGAAGCACAGATACGCAGTATTTT. It translates to CASRVPEGTGSTDTQYF.

This clone showed up just once. The chain carries TRBV19 and TRBJ2-2; 9 bases match TRBD1. CDR1 is LNHDA, CDR2 SQIVND, per germline (reference sequence). With 7 bases clipped from V and 4 bases from J, the junction kept 7 bases outside the gene matches. The CDR3 consists of 15 residues. This chain's CDR3 is CASTATGGGTGELFF. DNA of the CDR3: TGTGCCAGTACCGCAACAGGGGGCGGCACCGGGGAGCTGTTTTTT.

The CDR3 sequence: CATRWGLAGEDTGELFF. CDR3 DNA: TGTGCCACCAGATGGGGCCTAGCGGGAGAGGACACCGGGGAGCTGTTTTTT. This chain links TRBV15 with TRBJ2-2; 10 positions match TRBD2. The CDR3 extends over 17 amino acids. Germline V CDR1 and CDR2: LNHNV, YYDKDF (reference sequence). V shed 6 bases, J shed 3 bases, and the junction held 10 bases outside the gene matches.

V and J are TRBV2 and TRBJ1-5, with D uncertain. Trimming left V 3 bases short and J 6 bases short, with 9 bases between. This CDR3 has 13 amino acids. The V gene's germline CDR1 is SNHLY and CDR2 FYNNEI. In nucleotides, the CDR3 is TGTGCCAGCAGTGACAGGCGGGGTCAGCCCCAGCATTTT. The encoded protein is CASSDRRGQPQHF.

This chain uses TRBV2 with TRBJ1-1, with 7 bases matching TRBD1. The CDR3 totals 17 residues. The junction had 18 bases not matched to a gene; V was cut back by 7 bases and J by 4 bases. Germline V CDR1 and CDR2: SNHLY, FYNNEI. The CDR3 DNA reads as TGTGCCAGCACCAAACCCGGGACAGAGCCCCGGGGCACTGAAGCTTTCTTT. Its translation: CASTKPGTEPRGTEAFF.

The rearrangement uses TRBV29-1 and TRBJ1-2; 10 bases line up with TRBD1. J lost 3 bases, V lost 4 bases, and 5 bases had no gene match. CDR3 length equals 14 residues. Germline V gene data show CDR1 as SQVTM and CDR2 as ANQGSEA. The CDR3 loop reads CSVVTGTGDYGYTF. The CDR3 DNA follows: TGCAGCGTTGTGACAGGGACAGGGGACTATGGCTACACCTTC.

V and J are TRBV9 and TRBJ2-7; the match to TRBD1 covers 7 bases. This CDR3 is built from 13 residues. The V gene's germline CDR1 is SGDLS and CDR2 YYNGEE. The J segment lost 0 bases and the V segment lost 3 bases, leaving 0 bases of the junction unmatched. The CDR3: CASSGQGSYEQYF. The CDR3 DNA reads TGTGCCAGCAGCGGACAGGGCTCCTACGAGCAGTACTTC.

This clone was observed a single time. CDR3 residues: CASSSRVDTEAFF. The CDR3, as DNA: TGTGCCAGCAGCTCTCGGGTGGACACTGAAGCTTTCTTT. This rearrangement joins TRBV11-3 to TRBJ1-1; D gene uncertain. This CDR3 spans 13 amino acids. V shed 4 bases and J shed 3 bases, with 9 bases lying between them. Germline CDR1 reads SGHNT; CDR2 reads YENEEA.

V and J are TRBV13 and TRBJ2-2, with TRBD2 matching 7 bases. CDR1 PRHDT and CDR2 FYEKMQ come from the germline V gene (reference sequence). The CDR3 covers 18 residues. The V gene end was trimmed by 5 bases and the J gene end by 2 bases; junction bases not matched to a gene: 14. CDR3 amino acids: CASSPFLGGPPNTGELFF. CDR3 DNA sequence: TGTGCCAGCAGCCCCTTTTTGGGAGGGCCCCCTAACACCGGGGAGCTGTTTTTT.

The CDR3 sequence: CASSLFASPQPQGTGELFF. The CDR3 nucleotides are TGCGCCAGCAGCTTGTTTGCATCGCCACAACCACAGGGGACCGGGGAGCTGTTTTTT. V is TRBV5-1 and J is TRBJ2-2; 7 bases align to TRBD1. The CDR3 contains 19 residues. V lost 1 base, J lost 5 bases, and 17 bases stayed unmatched. Germline V gene sequence: CDR1 SGHRS, CDR2 YFSETQ.

This CDR3 reads CASSLVDRVNTEAFF. CDR3 in DNA: TGTGCCAGCAGCTTGGTCGACAGGGTGAACACTGAAGCTTTCTTT. This chain connects TRBV5-5 to TRBJ1-1, with 7 bases lining up with TRBD1. The CDR3 extends over 15 amino acids. Looked up from germline, CDR1 is SGHKS and CDR2 is YYEKEE (reference sequence). J lost 0 bases, V lost 0 bases, and 2 bases had no gene match.

This clone was seen just once. The chain carries TRBV30 and TRBJ1-2; TRBD1 agrees at 9 bases. J gave up 8 bases and V 2 bases, and 9 bases lay outside the gene matches. This CDR3 is built from 14 residues. Germline assignment: CDR1 GTSNPN and CDR2 SVGIG (reference sequence). The DNA of the CDR3 is TGTGCCTGGAGTCTGGGGACAGGGCATTTCGGCTACACCTTC. Its translation: CAWSLGTGHFGYTF. Variable domain in full (rest from reference TRBV30 and TRBJ1-2): SQTIHQWPATLVQPVGSPLSLECTVEGTSNPNLYWYRQAAGRGLQLLFYSVGIGQISSEVPQNLSASRPQDRQFILSSKKLLLSDSGFYLCAWSLGTGHFGYTFGSGTRLTVV.

The rearrangement links TRBV19 to TRBJ1-1; 7 bases are shared with TRBD1. CDR1 is LNHDA, CDR2 SQIVND, per germline (reference sequence). V dropped 3 bases and J dropped 0; count of bases not matched to a gene: 4. The CDR3 sequence is 15 residues long. The DNA for the CDR3 is TGTGCCAGTAGTATCGGGACAGAGCTGAACACTGAAGCTTTCTTT. Translation: CASSIGTELNTEAFF. The variable domain in full, completed from reference TRBV19 and TRBJ1-1, reads DGGITQSPKYLFRKEGQNVTLSCEQNLNHDAMYWYRQDPGQGLRLIYYSQIVNDFQKGDIAEGYSVSREKKESFPLTVTSAQKNPTAFYLCASSIGTELNTEAFFGQGTRLTVV.

This chain connects TRBV6-5 to TRBJ2-1; TRBD1 is a possible D gene (5 bases). The CDR3 runs to 14 residues. CDR1 is MNHEY and CDR2 is SVGAGI in the germline V gene. V dropped 0 bases and J dropped 7 bases, with 10 bases sitting between them. Written as DNA, the CDR3 is TGTGCCAGCAGTTACTCGCCAGGGATGAATGAGCAGTTCTTC. The encoded protein is CASSYSPGMNEQFF.

The CDR3 sequence: CASSASGAPSYNEQFF. The CDR3 DNA is TGTGCCAGCAGTGCATCGGGAGCCCCCTCCTACAATGAGCAGTTCTTC. The V call is TRBV27, the J call TRBJ2-1, with a possible D match to TRBD2 (6 bases). Per the germline V gene, CDR1 is MNHEY and CDR2 is SMNVEV (reference sequence). The ends were cut back, 5 bases at V and 0 bases at J, with 14 bases in the middle. The CDR3 runs to 16 residues.

The chain is built from TRBV4-2 and TRBJ2-1; 8 bases agree with TRBD2. Per germline, CDR1 LGHNA and CDR2 YNFKEQ. This CDR3 has 17 residues. V was pared by 0 bases and J by 4 bases, with 8 bases of the junction left unmatched. The CDR3 protein is CASSQDFQREFYNEQFF. The CDR3 DNA sequence: TGTGCCAGCAGCCAAGATTTCCAGCGGGAGTTTTACAATGAGCAGTTCTTC.

The chain employs TRBV19 and TRBJ2-5; D gene unclear. Trimming took 1 base from V and 9 from J, leaving 12 bases between them. The CDR3 is 13 amino acids. Germline loops: CDR1 LNHDA, CDR2 SQIVND (reference sequence). The CDR3: CASSIGHPGSQYF. The CDR3 DNA reads TGTGCCAGTAGTATAGGCCACCCCGGTTCCCAGTACTTC. Combining the CDR3 with reference TRBV19 and TRBJ2-5 gives the whole variable domain DGGITQSPKYLFRKEGQNVTLSCEQNLNHDAMYWYRQDPGQGLRLIYYSQIVNDFQKGDIAEGYSVSREKKESFPLTVTSAQKNPTAFYLCASSIGHPGSQYFGPGTRLLVL.

The chain employs TRBV19 and TRBJ1-1, with 10 nucleotides matching TRBD1. The ends lost 5 bases at V and 10 bases at J; junction bases unmatched: 19. There are 17 residues in the CDR3. Germline CDR1 is LNHDA and CDR2 is SQIVND (reference sequence). The DNA of the CDR3 is TGTGCCAGTAGTCCCCCAACGGGGACAGGGGCCTTTAAGGGAGCTTTCTTT. This encodes CASSPPTGTGAFKGAFF.

This rearrangement joins TRBV5-1 to TRBJ1-4; 10 bases map to TRBD1. CDR1 and CDR2 (germline): SGHRS, YFSETQ. There are 16 residues in the CDR3. V lost 4 bases and J lost 8; bases outside the gene matches: 11. The CDR3 sequence is CASSRVAGTGAEKLFF. In nucleotides, the CDR3 is TGCGCCAGCAGCCGGGTGGCCGGGACAGGGGCGGAAAAACTGTTTTTT.

The rearrangement joins TRBV7-2 to TRBJ2-3; possibly TRBD2 for D (6 bases). Trimming cost V 1 base and J 0 bases, with 8 bases left between them. The CDR3 spans 15 residues. CDR1 SGHTA and CDR2 FQGNSA come from the germline V gene. For the CDR3, the DNA is TGTGCCAGCAGCTTAGTGGCGGGAAGCACAGATACGCAGTATTTT. Its translation is CASSLVAGSTDTQYF.